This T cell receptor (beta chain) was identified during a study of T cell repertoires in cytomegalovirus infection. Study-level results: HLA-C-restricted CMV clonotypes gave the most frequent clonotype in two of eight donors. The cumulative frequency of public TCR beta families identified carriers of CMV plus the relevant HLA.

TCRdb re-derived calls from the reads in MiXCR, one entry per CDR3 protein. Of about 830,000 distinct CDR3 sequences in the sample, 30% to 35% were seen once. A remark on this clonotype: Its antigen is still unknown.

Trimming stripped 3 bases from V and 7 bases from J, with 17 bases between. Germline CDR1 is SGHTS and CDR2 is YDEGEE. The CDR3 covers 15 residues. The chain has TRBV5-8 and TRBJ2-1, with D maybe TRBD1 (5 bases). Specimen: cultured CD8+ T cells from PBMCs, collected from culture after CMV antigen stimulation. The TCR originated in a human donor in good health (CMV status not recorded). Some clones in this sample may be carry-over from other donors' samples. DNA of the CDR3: TGTGCCAGCAGCTCAGGGTTCACATCGGGTAATGAGCAGTTCTTC. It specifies CASSSGFTSGNEQFF.